This TCR beta chain was identified in a study of blood T cell repertoires in COVID-19. Turning to the study itself: Acute and convalescent COVID-19 samples came from the United States, Italy and Spain. The analysed material was cDNA or gDNA that came from T cells, B-cell-depleted T cells, or PBMCs.

In the original analysis: The authors estimated nucleated cell counts from reference gene primer amplification. Only in-frame clones appear in the TCRdb table, and some are missing; sequencing was by immunoSEQ multiplex PCR. Clone size and V and J calls were adopted from that table, with D and trimming inferred from the DNA. The sample consists of tens of thousands of clones, 80% of them appearing once. The CDR3 spans 16 residues. Trimming took 5 bases from V and 0 from J, leaving 16 bases between them. Per germline, CDR1 LNHDA and CDR2 SQIVND (reference sequence). The clonotype comes from a woman older than 75 with acute or convalescent COVID-19. Specimen: peripheral blood. This chain joins TRBV19 and TRBJ1-2; D gene unclear. CDR3: CASSRAEATTNYGYTF. The CDR3 DNA follows: TGTGCCAGTAGTCGGGCGGAGGCTACCACTAACTATGGCTACACCTTC.